This TCR beta chain emerged from a study of T-cell memory formation after mild COVID-19 (dated by TCRdb to about 2021). A note on the overall study: TCR sequence clusters from the two donors were largely donor specific. T-cell clones expanding and contracting after mild COVID-19 in two donors were tracked by longitudinal TCRalpha and TCRbeta repertoire sequencing. Two young, previously healthy adult volunteers made up the cohort, one male and one female. General findings and caveats noted by the study authors: Some responding clones were detected in pre-infection memory, suggesting pre-existing cross-reactive memory T cells joined the SARS-CoV-2 response. SARS-CoV-2 specificity was not confirmed for the second-wave clones peaking on day 37. Contracting CD4+ clones appeared mostly in the CM and EM memory subsets, whereas CD8+ clones were enriched in EMRA. Clones that contracted from day 15 to 85 showed balanced CD4/CD8 phenotypes, whereas a second wave of clones that expanded from day 15 to 37 leaned towards CD4+. The study covered only two mild cases, and larger cohorts including severe cases with pre-infection samples were considered necessary.

The instrument given in TCRdb is Illumina NovaSeq 6000. TCRalpha and TCRbeta cDNA libraries were built by 5'RACE with constant-segment primers, adding sample barcodes and unique molecular identifiers. RNA was extracted from every sample with Trizol reagent. Libraries were amplified in two PCR steps, with a second sample barcode and Illumina TruSeq adapters added in the second step. The libraries were sequenced on an Illumina NovaSeq using 2 x 150 bp paired-end reads. Under the source paper's analysis protocol: Reads were demultiplexed and collapsed into UMI-guided consensus sequences with migec v1.2.7. Using mixcr v2.1.11, the UMI consensuses were aligned to TRA and TRB V and J templates and assembled into clonotypes. A clonotype was counted as expanded or contracted only if both edgeR and NoisET called the change significant, with noise models trained on biological replicates. For edgeR calls, the cutoffs were a false discovery rate-adjusted p below 0.01 and a log2 fold-change threshold of 1. PCA with hierarchical clustering of max-normalized trajectories of the 1000 most abundant clonotypes was used as exploratory dynamics analysis. Separately sequenced CD4+ and CD8+ repertoires were used to assign the CD4 or CD8 phenotype of responding clones. TCRdb took the public reads, trimmed them with fastp at Q25, ran MiXCR for clone calling and kept in-frame beta chains. Rows merge per CDR3 protein into single entries with the most common DNA and genes. None of the V and J calls come from the authors' own analysis; TCRdb made them. The sample records approximately 150,000 distinct CDR3 sequences, approximately 6% of which are singletons. More than 2% of the sample lies in the top ten.

With regard to this clonotype: This receptor's antigen is unknown. Base qualities were left out, and no much larger clone turns up one base away.

Ficoll-Paque density gradient centrifugation was the method used to isolate PBMCs. Trimming takes 5 bases off V and 7 bases off J; junction bases not matched to a gene: 5. Its CDR3 holds 13 amino acids, cysteine through phenylalanine. The sequence is cut down to CDR3 DNA, 39 bases in frame from base 1. The chain couples TRBV12-3 or TRBV12-4 to TRBJ2-1; TRBD1 aligns with 7 central bases. Sequencing was done on a sample of PBMCs or a T cell subset sorted from them (not recorded which). This receptor was identified in an adult woman who had mild COVID-19 (a few samples of this study predate the infection). The sample titles of this study are shuffled in the database, so cell type and time point are left out; the donor was told from shared clones. The sequence in DNA is TGTGCCAGCAGTCAGGGGGAGTGGAATGAGCAGTTCTTC. Translated, it reads CASSQGEWNEQFF.